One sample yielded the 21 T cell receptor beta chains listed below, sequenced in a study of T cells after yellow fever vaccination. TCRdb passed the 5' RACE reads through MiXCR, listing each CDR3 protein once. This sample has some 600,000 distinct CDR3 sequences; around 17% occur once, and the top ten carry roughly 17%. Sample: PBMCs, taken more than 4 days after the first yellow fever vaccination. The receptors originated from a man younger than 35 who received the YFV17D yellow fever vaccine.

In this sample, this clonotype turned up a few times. DNA of the CDR3: TGCGCCAGCAGCCCTGGGACGGTCACGACAGATACGCAGTATTTT. Its translation is CASSPGTVTTDTQYF. The chain carries TRBV4-1 and TRBJ2-3; D tentatively fits TRBD1 or TRBD2 (5 bases each). The CDR3 is 15 residues long. Trimming left V 4 bases short and J 3 bases short, with 14 bases between. Germline CDR1 and CDR2: MGHRA and YSYEKL.

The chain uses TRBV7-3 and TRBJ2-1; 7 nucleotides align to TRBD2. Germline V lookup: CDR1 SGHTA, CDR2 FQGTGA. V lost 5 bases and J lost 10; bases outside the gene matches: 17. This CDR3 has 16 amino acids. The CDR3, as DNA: TGTGCCAGCAGCCCCCAGAATGGCAGGAGCGGGAAGGAGCAGTTCTTC. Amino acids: CASSPQNGRSGKEQFF.

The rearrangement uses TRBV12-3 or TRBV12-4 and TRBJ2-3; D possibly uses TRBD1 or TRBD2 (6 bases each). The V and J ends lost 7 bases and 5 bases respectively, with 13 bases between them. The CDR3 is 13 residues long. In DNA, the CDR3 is TGTGCCAGCAACGGGGGCGGAGGAGATACGCAGTATTTT. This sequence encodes CASNGGGGDTQYF.

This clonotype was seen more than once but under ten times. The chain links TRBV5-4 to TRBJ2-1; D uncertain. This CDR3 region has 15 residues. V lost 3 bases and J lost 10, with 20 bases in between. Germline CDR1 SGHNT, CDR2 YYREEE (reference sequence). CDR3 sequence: CASSSPALRVGEQFF. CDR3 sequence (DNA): TGTGCCAGCAGCTCACCGGCCCTACGGGTGGGGGAGCAGTTCTTC.

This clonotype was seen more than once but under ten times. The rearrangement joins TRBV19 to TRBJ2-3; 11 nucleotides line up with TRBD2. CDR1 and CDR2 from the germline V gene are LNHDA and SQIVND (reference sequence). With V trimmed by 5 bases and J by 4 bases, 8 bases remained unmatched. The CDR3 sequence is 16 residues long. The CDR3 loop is CASSPVAGGLADTQYF. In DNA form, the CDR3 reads TGTGCCAGTAGTCCCGTAGCGGGGGGGCTCGCAGATACGCAGTATTTT. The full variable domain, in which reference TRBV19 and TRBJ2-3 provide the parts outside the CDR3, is DGGITQSPKYLFRKEGQNVTLSCEQNLNHDAMYWYRQDPGQGLRLIYYSQIVNDFQKGDIAEGYSVSREKKESFPLTVTSAQKNPTAFYLCASSPVAGGLADTQYFGPGTRLTVL.

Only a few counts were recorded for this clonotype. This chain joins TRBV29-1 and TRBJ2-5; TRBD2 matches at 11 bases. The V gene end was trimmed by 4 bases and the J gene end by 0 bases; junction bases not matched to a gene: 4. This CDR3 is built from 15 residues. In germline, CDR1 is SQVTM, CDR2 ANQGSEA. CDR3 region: CSVVGLAVYQETQYF. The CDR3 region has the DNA TGCAGCGTTGTGGGACTAGCGGTGTACCAAGAGACCCAGTACTTC. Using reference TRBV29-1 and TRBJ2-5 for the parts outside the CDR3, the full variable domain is SAVISQKPSRDICQRGTSLTIQCQVDSQVTMMFWYRQQPGQSLTLIATANQGSEATYESGFVIDKFPISRPNLTFSTLTVSNMSPEDSSIYLCSVVGLAVYQETQYFGPGTRLLVL.

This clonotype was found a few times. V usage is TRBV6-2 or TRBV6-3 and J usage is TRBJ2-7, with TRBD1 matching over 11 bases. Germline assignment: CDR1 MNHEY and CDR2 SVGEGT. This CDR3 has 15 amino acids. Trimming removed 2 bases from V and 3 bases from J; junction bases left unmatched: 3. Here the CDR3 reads CASSYHGTGGYEQYV. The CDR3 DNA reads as TGTGCCAGCAGTTACCACGGGACAGGGGGCTACGAGCAGTACGTC.

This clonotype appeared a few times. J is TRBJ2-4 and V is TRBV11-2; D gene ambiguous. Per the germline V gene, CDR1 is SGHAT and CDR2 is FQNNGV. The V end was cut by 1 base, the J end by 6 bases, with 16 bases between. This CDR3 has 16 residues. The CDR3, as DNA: TGTGCCAGCAGCTTAGGAACCCTCCGAGGCAGAAACATTCAGTACTTC. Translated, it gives CASSLGTLRGRNIQYF.

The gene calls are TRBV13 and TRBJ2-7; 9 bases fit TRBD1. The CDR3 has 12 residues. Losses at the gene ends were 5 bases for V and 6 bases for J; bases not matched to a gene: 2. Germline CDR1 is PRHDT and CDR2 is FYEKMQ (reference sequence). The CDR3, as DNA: TGTGCCAGCAGCGGGACAGGGAGCGAGCAGTACGTC. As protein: CASSGTGSEQYV.

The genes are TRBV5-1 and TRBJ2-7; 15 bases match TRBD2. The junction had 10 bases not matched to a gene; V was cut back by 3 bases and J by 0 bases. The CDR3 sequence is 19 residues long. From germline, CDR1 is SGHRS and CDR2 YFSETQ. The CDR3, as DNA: TGCGCCAGCAGCTCTCCTCCGGGACTAGCGGGGGGCCTCTCCTACGAGCAGTACTTC. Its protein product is CASSSPPGLAGGLSYEQYF.

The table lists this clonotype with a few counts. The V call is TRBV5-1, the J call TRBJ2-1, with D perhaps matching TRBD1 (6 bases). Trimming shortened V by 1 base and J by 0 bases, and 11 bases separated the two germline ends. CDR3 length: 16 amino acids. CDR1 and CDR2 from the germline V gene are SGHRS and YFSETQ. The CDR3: CASSLIRGGSYNEQFF. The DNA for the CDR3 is TGCGCCAGCAGCTTGATCAGGGGCGGCTCCTACAATGAGCAGTTCTTC.

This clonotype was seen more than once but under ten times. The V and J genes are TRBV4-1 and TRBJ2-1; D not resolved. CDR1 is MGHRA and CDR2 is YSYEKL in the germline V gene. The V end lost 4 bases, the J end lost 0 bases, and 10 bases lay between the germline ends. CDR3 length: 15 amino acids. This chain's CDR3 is CASSRLASSYNEQFF. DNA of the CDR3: TGCGCCAGCAGCCGACTGGCTAGCTCCTACAATGAGCAGTTCTTC.

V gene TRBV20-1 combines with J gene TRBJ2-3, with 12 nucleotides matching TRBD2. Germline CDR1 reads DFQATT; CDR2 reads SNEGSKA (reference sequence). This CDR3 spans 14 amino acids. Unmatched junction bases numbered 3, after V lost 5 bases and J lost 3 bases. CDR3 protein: CSALAGGQTDTQYF. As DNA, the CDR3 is TGCAGTGCTCTAGCGGGGGGGCAGACAGATACGCAGTATTTT.

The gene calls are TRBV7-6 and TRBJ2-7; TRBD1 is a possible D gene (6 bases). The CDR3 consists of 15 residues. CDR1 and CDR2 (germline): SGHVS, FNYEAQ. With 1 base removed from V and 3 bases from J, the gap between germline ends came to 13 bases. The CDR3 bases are TGTGCCAGCAGCTTAGACAAATTACAGGGCTACGAGCAGTACTTC. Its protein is CASSLDKLQGYEQYF.

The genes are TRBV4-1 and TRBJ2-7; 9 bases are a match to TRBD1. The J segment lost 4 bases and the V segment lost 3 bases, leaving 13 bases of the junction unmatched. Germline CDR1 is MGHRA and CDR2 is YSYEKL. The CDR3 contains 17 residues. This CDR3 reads CASSQEPWGQGSYEQYF. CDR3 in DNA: TGCGCCAGCAGCCAGGAGCCTTGGGGACAGGGAAGTTACGAGCAGTACTTC.

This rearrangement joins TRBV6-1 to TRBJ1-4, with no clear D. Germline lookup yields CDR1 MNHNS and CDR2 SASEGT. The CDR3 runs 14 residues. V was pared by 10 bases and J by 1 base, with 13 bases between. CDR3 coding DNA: TGTGCCACCAACCCGTCGCTAACTAATGAAAAACTGTTTTTT. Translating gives CATNPSLTNEKLFF.

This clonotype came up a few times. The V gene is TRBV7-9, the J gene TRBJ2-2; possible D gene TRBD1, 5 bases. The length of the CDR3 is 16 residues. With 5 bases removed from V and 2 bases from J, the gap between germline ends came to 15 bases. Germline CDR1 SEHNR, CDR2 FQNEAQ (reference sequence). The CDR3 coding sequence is TGTGCCAGCAGCCCAAAAGGACATTTAAACACCGGGGAGCTGTTTTTT. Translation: CASSPKGHLNTGELFF.

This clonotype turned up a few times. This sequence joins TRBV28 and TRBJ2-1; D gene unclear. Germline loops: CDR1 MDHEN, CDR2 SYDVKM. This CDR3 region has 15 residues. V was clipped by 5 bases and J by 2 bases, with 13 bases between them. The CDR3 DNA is TGTGCCAGCAGTCCCCGGTCAGAGACCTACAATGAGCAGTTCTTC. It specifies CASSPRSETYNEQFF.

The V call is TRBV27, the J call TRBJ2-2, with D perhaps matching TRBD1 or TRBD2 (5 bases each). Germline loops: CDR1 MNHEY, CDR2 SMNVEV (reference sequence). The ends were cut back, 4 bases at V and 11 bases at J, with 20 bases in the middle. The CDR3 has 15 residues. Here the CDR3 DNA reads TGTGCCAGCAGTTCCTTCGCCGGGACGCCGATCGAGCTGTTTTTT. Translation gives CASSSFAGTPIELFF.

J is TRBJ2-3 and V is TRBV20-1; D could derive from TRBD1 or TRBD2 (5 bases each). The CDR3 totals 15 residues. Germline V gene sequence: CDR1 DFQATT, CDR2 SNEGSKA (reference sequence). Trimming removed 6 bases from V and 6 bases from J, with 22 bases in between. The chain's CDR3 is CSAPRGRPEVDTQYF. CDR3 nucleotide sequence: TGCAGTGCCCCGAGGGGCAGGCCAGAGGTGGATACGCAGTATTTT.

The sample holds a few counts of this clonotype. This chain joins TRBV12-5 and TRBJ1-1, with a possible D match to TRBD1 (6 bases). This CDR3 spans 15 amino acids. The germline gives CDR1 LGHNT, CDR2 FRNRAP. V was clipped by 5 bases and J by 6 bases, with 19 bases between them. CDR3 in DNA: TGTGCTAGTGGTCCGGACAGCATAGGCGTATCTGAAGCTTTCTTT. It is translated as CASGPDSIGVSEAFF.